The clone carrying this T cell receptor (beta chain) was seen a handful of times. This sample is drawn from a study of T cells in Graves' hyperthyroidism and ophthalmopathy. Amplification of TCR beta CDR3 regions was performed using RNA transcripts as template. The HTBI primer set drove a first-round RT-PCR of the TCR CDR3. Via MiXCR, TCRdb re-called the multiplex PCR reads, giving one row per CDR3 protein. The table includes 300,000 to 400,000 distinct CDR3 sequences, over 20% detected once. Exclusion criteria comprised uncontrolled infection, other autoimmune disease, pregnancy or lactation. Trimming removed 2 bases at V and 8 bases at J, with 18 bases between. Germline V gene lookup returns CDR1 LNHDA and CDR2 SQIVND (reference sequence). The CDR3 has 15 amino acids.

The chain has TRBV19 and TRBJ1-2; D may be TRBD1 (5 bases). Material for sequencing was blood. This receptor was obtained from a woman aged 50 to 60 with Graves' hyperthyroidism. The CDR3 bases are TGTGCCAGTAGTATATCCGGGGGAAGGAGCCGCGGCTACACCTTC. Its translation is CASSISGGRSRGYTF.